This TCR beta chain was obtained from a study of T-cell reconstitution after alpha-beta-depleted transplantation in children (dated by TCRdb to the mid-2010s). Background for the entire study: T-cell immune reconstitution after TCRalphabeta/CD19-depleted allogeneic hematopoietic cell transplantation in children was quantitatively tracked in the study by means of TCR repertoire profiling.

The meaning of the sample's treatment or condition label: allogeneic hematopoietic cell transplantation with graft depleted of TCRalphabeta T cells and CD19 B cells. Transplant recipients were children who received TCRalphabeta/CD19-depleted allogeneic hematopoietic cell grafts. At least ten counts were recorded for this clonotype. Its antigen remains undetermined. No much larger clone exists at a distance of one base, and base qualities are not known. Findings and caveats that apply to the study as a whole: About two months after transplant, the apparently early recovery of alphabetaT-cell counts reportedly depended on just several hundred clones that had expanded rapidly and came from non-depleted graft cells. Hyperexpanded clone frequencies declined over subsequent months; after one year, T-cell counts and TCRbeta diversity were mostly attributed to newly produced T cells. The high TCRbeta diversity at day 60 in some patients was ascribed to recipient T cells and intrathymic progenitors that had survived conditioning.

Relative to germline, V is missing 6 bases and J is missing 2 bases, with 12 bases of the junction outside any gene match. The CDR3 goes from the cysteine to the phenylalanine over 18 residues. Only the CDR3 portion is preserved as DNA: 54 bases, with reading frame beginning at the first base. From a lookup of the germline V gene (reference sequence), CDR1 and CDR2 are MNHEY and SMNVEV. The method behind the library was PCR. Sequencing was performed on an Illumina HiSeq 2500. TCR libraries were prepared with molecular barcoding, using unique molecular identifiers to normalize TCRbeta repertoire quantification. TCRdb handled the public reads itself, with Q25 trimming in fastp and clone calling in MiXCR, and kept productive beta chains. Every CDR3 protein is listed once, alongside the most common genes and DNA of its rows. The sample profile shows around 200,000 distinct CDR3 sequences; roughly 10% of them were found once. The ten largest account for 28% of the sample.

The receptor was derived from a child under two years old with acute myeloid leukemia, due to receive a stem cell transplant. In this chain, TRBV27 is recombined with TRBJ2-4, with TRBD2 identical over 11 junction bases. The sequences come from PBMCs, collected before TCRalphabeta/CD19-depleted stem cell transplant. For the CDR3, the sequence is CASSRRIAGGIPKNIQYF. The DNA sequence reads TGTGCCAGCAGCCGAAGAATAGCGGGAGGGATTCCCAAAAACATTCAGTACTTC.